These T cell receptor beta chains were read from a single sample in a study of OX40 agonist ivuxolimab in advanced cancers. Measured with immunoSEQ multiplex PCR; TCRdb has only the in-frame clones, and not every one. The repertoire includes approximately 70,000 clones, roughly 88% of them detected once, and roughly 8.2% sits in the top ten. The input for sequencing was CD4+ or CD8+ T cells sorted from blood, taken in a trial of the OX40 agonist ivuxolimab. The receptors derive from an adult with an advanced solid tumor such as melanoma, head and neck, liver or kidney cancer. Both conserved end residues are part of each CDR3. Fields, in order: CDR3 protein, J gene, V gene.

CDR3: CASRWGVESFYEQYF
J: TRBJ2-7
V: TRBV7-2

CDR3: CASSQQYQREAFF
J: TRBJ1-1
V: TRBV4-3

CDR3: CASSLRRGAEGGYTF
J: TRBJ1-2
V: TRBV5-1

CDR3: CASSVAGQNTGELFF
J: TRBJ2-2
V: TRBV9

CDR3: CASSLRRAETQYF
J: TRBJ2-5
V: TRBV7-2

CDR3: CASTLGASHSPLHF
J: TRBJ1-6
V: TRBV28

CDR3: CASSPFGQGTGNTIYF
J: TRBJ1-3
V: TRBV18

CDR3: CASRPAGRNTEAFF
J: TRBJ1-1
V: TRBV6-4

CDR3: CASRRQGGGLYEQYF
J: TRBJ2-7
V: TRBV28

CDR3: CASSSLDGTEAFF
J: TRBJ1-1
V: TRBV7-2

CDR3: CSAAMGGTGELFF
J: TRBJ2-2
V: TRBV29-1

CDR3: CASSGVNSNQPQHF
J: TRBJ1-5
V: TRBV2

CDR3: CASREPGQGFLVRETQYF
J: TRBJ2-5
V: TRBV28

CDR3: CASTHAGGRAQPQHF
J: TRBJ1-5
V: TRBV7-9

CDR3: CASSSGGPAQETQYF
J: TRBJ2-5
V: TRBV7-2

CDR3: CASSIVSDTEAFF
J: TRBJ1-1
V: TRBV19

CDR3: CASSQTDHSGNTIYF
J: TRBJ1-3
V: TRBV6-5

CDR3: CASSVRVQGGLETQYF
J: TRBJ2-5
V: TRBV9

CDR3: CASSTTTGMGYEQYF
J: TRBJ2-7
V: TRBV18

CDR3: CASSRGGAEGQETQYF
J: TRBJ2-5
V: TRBV5-4

CDR3: CASSGGAGNQPQHF
J: TRBJ1-5
V: TRBV7-9

CDR3: CASSPDGTLRGGTQYF
J: TRBJ2-5
V: TRBV4-3

CDR3: CASDGGATGNTIYF
J: TRBJ1-3
V: TRBV19

CDR3: CASSLALGQGGKLFF
J: TRBJ1-4
V: TRBV11-2

CDR3: CASSGSRGSTDTQYF
J: TRBJ2-3
V: TRBV6-1

CDR3: CASSEYRQSDSPLHF
J: TRBJ1-6
V: TRBV25-1

CDR3: CASLAWGSTGELFF
J: TRBJ2-2
V: TRBV6-1

CDR3: CAWSVGRRANSPLHF
J: TRBJ1-6
V: TRBV30

CDR3: CASSLQNTEAFF
J: TRBJ1-1
V: TRBV7-2

CDR3: CASSFRSLAGGHPDTQYF
J: TRBJ2-3
V: TRBV27

CDR3: CASLLGGKQNEQYF
J: TRBJ2-7
V: TRBV6-1

CDR3: CASLRHVLGTYEQYF
J: TRBJ2-7
V: TRBV28

CDR3: CASSLGSGGGEQFF
J: TRBJ2-1
V: TRBV5-4

CDR3: CASSLDAGTQDEKLFF
J: TRBJ1-4
V: TRBV5-4

CDR3: CASSSLTGSTEAFF
J: TRBJ1-1
V: TRBV7-8

CDR3: CASSWTGVRGETQYF
J: TRBJ2-5
V: TRBV11-2

CDR3: CASSLGWTDYGYTF
J: TRBJ1-2
V: TRBV5-1

CDR3: CASSSGLLGTTEAFF
J: TRBJ1-1
V: TRBV27